In this sample, the clone carrying this T cell receptor beta chain turned up a few times. The target antigen is unknown. This entry is derived from a study of response to subunit inactivated influenza vaccine. Overall study results and limits: The authors put forward the suggestion that each seasonal influenza vaccination may bring in only a limited number of new T cells.

The germline gives CDR1 SGHVS, CDR2 FQNEAQ. There are 15 residues in the CDR3. Trimming took 1 base from V and 2 from J, leaving 12 bases between them. TCRdb fed the RT-PCR reads into MiXCR, producing one record per CDR3 protein. The sample has under 500,000 distinct CDR3 sequences; approximately 9.9% are singletons. This rearrangement joins TRBV7-8 to TRBJ2-7; D is unresolved. This receptor was obtained from a man aged 50 to 59 who received an inactivated influenza vaccine. Sequences were derived from PBMCs from blood, sampled more than 35 days after vaccination. In DNA, the CDR3 is TGTGCCAGCAGCTTAGGCCACGGATCCGCCTACGAGCAGTACTTC. As protein: CASSLGHGSAYEQYF.